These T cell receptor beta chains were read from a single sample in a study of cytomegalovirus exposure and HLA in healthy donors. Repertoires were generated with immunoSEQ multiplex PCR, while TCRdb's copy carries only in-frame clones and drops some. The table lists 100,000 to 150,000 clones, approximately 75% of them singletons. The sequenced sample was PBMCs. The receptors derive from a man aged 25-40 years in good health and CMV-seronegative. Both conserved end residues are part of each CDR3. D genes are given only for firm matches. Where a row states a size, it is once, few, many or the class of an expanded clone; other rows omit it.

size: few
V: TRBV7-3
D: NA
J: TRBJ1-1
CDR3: CASSLSAGDTEAFF
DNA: TGTGCCAGCAGCTTAAGTGCGGGGGACACTGAAGCTTTCTTT

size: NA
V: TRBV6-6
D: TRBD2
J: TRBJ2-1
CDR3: CAGSRLADNEQFF
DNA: TGTGCCGGATCTCGACTAGCGGACAATGAGCAGTTCTTC

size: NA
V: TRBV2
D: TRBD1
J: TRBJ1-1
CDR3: CASSWDRVSGTEAFF
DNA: TGTGCCAGCAGCTGGGACAGGGTATCGGGCACTGAAGCTTTCTTT

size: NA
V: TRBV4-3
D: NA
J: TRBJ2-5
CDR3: CASSQRTEETQYF
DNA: TGCGCCAGCAGCCAAAGGACAGAGGAGACCCAGTACTTC

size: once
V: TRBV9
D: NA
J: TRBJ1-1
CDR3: CASSEALGRRDTEAFF
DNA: TGTGCCAGCAGCGAGGCCCTGGGGCGCAGGGACACTGAAGCTTTCTTT

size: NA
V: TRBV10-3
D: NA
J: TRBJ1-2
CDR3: CAISEDRSNYGYTF
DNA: TGTGCCATCAGTGAAGACAGGTCTAACTATGGCTACACCTTC

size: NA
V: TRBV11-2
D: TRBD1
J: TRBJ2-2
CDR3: CASSFWTGDAGELFF
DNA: TGTGCCAGCAGCTTCTGGACAGGGGACGCCGGGGAGCTGTTTTTT

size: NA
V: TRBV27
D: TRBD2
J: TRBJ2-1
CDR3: CASSLWGGSFVLDEQFF
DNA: TGTGCCAGCAGTTTATGGGGGGGTAGTTTTGTTTTGGATGAGCAGTTCTTC

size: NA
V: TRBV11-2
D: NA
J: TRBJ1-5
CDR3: CASSQGTLANQPQHF
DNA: TGTGCCAGCAGCCAAGGAACCCTAGCCAATCAGCCCCAGCATTTT

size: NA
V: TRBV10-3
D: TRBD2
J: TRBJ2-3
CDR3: CAIRFISGGEIDTQYF
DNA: TGTGCCATCAGATTTATTAGCGGGGGGGAGATAGATACGCAGTATTTT

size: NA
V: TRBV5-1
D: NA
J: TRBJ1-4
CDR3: CASSLSGVGKLFF
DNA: TGCGCCAGCAGCTTGTCAGGGGTAGGAAAACTGTTTTTT

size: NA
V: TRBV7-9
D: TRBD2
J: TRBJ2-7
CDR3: CASSLVASGYEQYF
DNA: TGTGCCAGCAGCTTAGTAGCTAGCGGCTACGAGCAGTACTTC

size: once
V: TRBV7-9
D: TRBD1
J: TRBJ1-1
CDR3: CASSSRVGAGGGNTEAFF
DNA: TGTGCCAGCAGCTCGAGGGTCGGGGCAGGGGGCGGGAACACTGAAGCTTTCTTT

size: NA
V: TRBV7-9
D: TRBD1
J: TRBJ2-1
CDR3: CASSLTAGQGARDEQFF
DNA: TGTGCCAGCAGCTTAACCGCGGGACAGGGGGCTAGAGATGAGCAGTTCTTC

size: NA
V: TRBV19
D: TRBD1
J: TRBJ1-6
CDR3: CASSSYGQGTTPLHF
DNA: TGTGCCAGTAGTAGTTATGGACAGGGGACGACACCCCTCCACTTT

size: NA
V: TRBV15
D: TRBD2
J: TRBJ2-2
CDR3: CATSRDWRERGRNTGELFF
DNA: TGTGCCACCAGCAGAGACTGGCGGGAGCGGGGGAGGAACACCGGGGAGCTGTTTTTT

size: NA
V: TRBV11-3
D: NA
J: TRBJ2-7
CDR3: CASNILPETVNLYEQYF
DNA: TGTGCCAGCAACATCCTGCCTGAGACAGTGAATCTCTACGAGCAGTACTTC

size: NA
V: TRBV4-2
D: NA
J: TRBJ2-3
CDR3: CASSHLSGTTDTQYF
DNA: TGTGCCAGCAGCCATTTGTCAGGCACGACAGATACGCAGTATTTT

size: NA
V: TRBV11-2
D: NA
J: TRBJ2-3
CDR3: CASSLVRGFTDTQYF
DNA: TGTGCCAGCAGCTTAGTCAGAGGATTTACAGATACGCAGTATTTT

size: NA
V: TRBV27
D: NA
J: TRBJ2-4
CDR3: CASSPPGFKNIQYF
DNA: TGTGCCAGCAGTCCCCCAGGGTTCAAAAACATTCAGTACTTC